A single sample is the source of the 20 T cell receptor beta chains below, sequenced in a study of technical replicates of blood from four donors. Sequenced by immunoSEQ multiplex PCR; TCRdb stores in-frame clones only, minus some. The sample holds around 49,000 clones, 95% to 96% seen once. The sequenced sample consisted of T cells isolated from PBMCs. The receptors derive from a human donor in good health.

This chain joins TRBV11-2 and TRBJ2-5; TRBD1 might be the D (6 bases). Per germline, CDR1 SGHAT and CDR2 FQNNGV. The ends were cut back, 5 bases at V and 1 base at J, with 11 bases in the middle. This CDR3 has 14 residues. The CDR3 here is CASSIRTVQETQYF. The CDR3 DNA reads as TGTGCCAGCAGCATACGGACAGTCCAAGAGACCCAGTACTTC.

The rearrangement links TRBV30 to TRBJ2-3; 8 nucleotides agree with TRBD2. Germline loops: CDR1 GTSNPN, CDR2 SVGIG (reference sequence). With V trimmed by 3 bases and J by 2 bases, 4 bases remained unmatched. This CDR3 contains 14 residues. The CDR3 coding sequence is TGTGCCTGGAGAAGCGGGAGACCCACAGATACGCAGTATTTT. As protein: CAWRSGRPTDTQYF.

In this sample, this clone turned up a few times. The genes are TRBV11-2 and TRBJ2-2; D may be TRBD2 (5 bases). The CDR3 loop spans 16 amino acids. CDR1 and CDR2 from the germline V gene are SGHAT and FQNNGV. Trimming took 7 bases from V and 2 from J, leaving 17 bases between them. CDR3 in amino acids: CASNGVGSVNTGELFF. DNA of the CDR3: TGTGCCAGCAACGGGGTTGGTAGCGTAAACACCGGGGAGCTGTTTTTT.

This rearrangement joins TRBV7-3 to TRBJ2-5, with TRBD2 as a possible D gene (5 bases). The CDR3 is made up of 13 amino acids. Trimming shortened V by 5 bases and J by 5 bases, and 12 bases separated the two germline ends. CDR1 is SGHTA, CDR2 FQGTGA, per germline. The CDR3 loop reads CASSKFPGETQYF. The CDR3 nucleotides read TGTGCCAGCAGCAAGTTCCCGGGGGAGACCCAGTACTTC.

The count of this clone is one. The CDR3 here is CASLSGANVLTF. CDR3 sequence (DNA): TGTGCCAGCCTTTCTGGGGCCAACGTCCTGACTTTC. The chain uses TRBV6-5 and TRBJ2-6; D gene ambiguous. This CDR3 region has 12 residues. The germline CDR1 and CDR2 sequences are MNHEY and SVGAGI. Trimming shortened V by 8 bases and J by 1 base, and 3 bases separated the two germline ends.

The V and J genes are TRBV11-2 and TRBJ2-2; possibly TRBD1 for D (6 bases). There are 15 residues in the CDR3. V was trimmed by 5 bases and J by 1 base, leaving 11 bases between them. Germline CDR1 is SGHAT and CDR2 is FQNNGV. The CDR3 protein is CASSMTGLNTGELFF. CDR3 nucleotide sequence: TGTGCCAGCAGCATGACAGGTTTGAACACCGGGGAGCTGTTTTTT.

The rearrangement joins TRBV10-2 to TRBJ2-3, with a possible D match to TRBD2 (5 bases). From germline, CDR1 is WSHSY and CDR2 SAAADI. This CDR3 has 12 residues. V was clipped by 5 bases and J by 6 bases, with 9 bases between them. The CDR3 sequence: CASSSTSDTQYF. DNA of the CDR3: TGCGCCAGCAGTTCTACTAGTGATACGCAGTATTTT.

The chain employs TRBV19 and TRBJ1-5; TRBD1 agrees at 12 bases. Trimming took 5 bases from V and 3 from J; bases not matched to a gene: 5. This CDR3 has 16 amino acids. Germline values: CDR1 LNHDA, CDR2 SQIVND (reference sequence). This chain's CDR3 is CASSGDRGRFNQPQHF. The CDR3, as DNA: TGTGCCAGTAGTGGGGACAGGGGGCGTTTCAATCAGCCCCAGCATTTT.

The genes are TRBV6-1 and TRBJ1-1, with TRBD1 matching over 8 bases. V trimming: 3 bases; J trimming: 5 bases; junction bases outside the gene matches: 5. Per the germline V gene, CDR1 is MNHNS and CDR2 is SASEGT. This CDR3 spans 14 amino acids. CDR3 sequence (DNA): TGTGCCAGCAGTGATGGGACAGGAAGGACTGAAGCTTTCTTT. Translated, it gives CASSDGTGRTEAFF.

The rearrangement links TRBV9 to TRBJ2-5; TRBD2 matches 8 bases. Losses at the gene ends were 3 bases for V and 0 bases for J; bases not matched to a gene: 7. Germline V gives CDR1 SGDLS, CDR2 YYNGEE. The CDR3 is 16 residues long. CDR3 DNA: TGTGCCAGCAGCGCCGAAAGCGGGAGCCACCAAGAGACCCAGTACTTC. Its translation: CASSAESGSHQETQYF.

The V gene is TRBV7-9, the J gene TRBJ2-7; D might be TRBD1 (5 bases). Per the germline V gene, CDR1 is SEHNR and CDR2 is FQNEAQ (reference sequence). The CDR3 totals 14 residues. Trimming pared 1 base from V and 6 bases from J, leaving 13 bases between. CDR3 sequence: CASSLDAGQSEQYF. The CDR3 DNA follows: TGTGCCAGCAGCTTAGATGCAGGGCAAAGCGAGCAGTACTTC.

The V gene is TRBV16, the J gene TRBJ1-1; the D gene is possibly TRBD1 (6 bases). CDR3 size: 18 residues. CDR1 KGHSY and CDR2 FQNENV come from the germline V gene. The germline V and J ends were trimmed by 4 bases and 5 bases, with 26 bases remaining between them. This chain's CDR3 is CASSLGRRAGAFLTEAFF. The CDR3, as DNA: TGTGCCAGCAGCCTCGGTCGACGGGCAGGGGCTTTTTTGACTGAAGCTTTCTTT.

The chain carries TRBV2 and TRBJ2-2, with 9 bases aligning to TRBD1. Per the germline V gene, CDR1 is SNHLY and CDR2 is FYNNEI. The CDR3 is 16 residues long. Losses at the gene ends were 4 bases for V and 4 bases for J; bases not matched to a gene: 7. The CDR3 protein is CASSANRGLSTGELFF. The CDR3 DNA is TGTGCCAGCAGTGCAAACAGGGGGCTTAGCACCGGGGAGCTGTTTTTT.

This clone has only a few counts. This chain links TRBV5-4 with TRBJ2-3, with 13 bases that match TRBD2. The CDR3 is made up of 16 amino acids. V dropped 3 bases and J dropped 5; count of bases not matched to a gene: 6. CDR1 SGHNT and CDR2 YYREEE come from the germline V gene (reference sequence). CDR3 sequence (DNA): TGTGCCAGCAGCTGGGGACTAGCGGGAATGGTAGATACGCAGTATTTT. Amino acid sequence: CASSWGLAGMVDTQYF. Drawing the rest from reference TRBV5-4 and TRBJ2-3, the complete variable domain is ETGVTQSPTHLIKTRGQQVTLRCSSQSGHNTVSWYQQALGQGPQFIFQYYREEENGRGNFPPRFSGLQFPNYSSELNVNALELDDSALYLCASSWGLAGMVDTQYFGPGTRLTVL.

The chain couples TRBV19 to TRBJ2-1, with D possibly matching TRBD1 (7 bases). V lost 3 bases and J 6 bases, leaving 9 bases between the germline ends. From germline, CDR1 is LNHDA and CDR2 SQIVND (reference sequence). The CDR3 runs 13 residues. Written as DNA, the CDR3 is TGTGCCAGTAGTATCCAGGGGGGCAATGAGCAGTTCTTC. It encodes CASSIQGGNEQFF.

This sequence joins TRBV19 and TRBJ1-1; maybe TRBD1 (6 bases). V was trimmed by 6 bases and J by 4 bases, leaving 9 bases between them. Per germline, CDR1 LNHDA and CDR2 SQIVND (reference sequence). The CDR3 contains 12 residues. Here the CDR3 reads CASRVGGTEAFF. In nucleotides, the CDR3 is TGTGCCAGTAGGGTAGGGGGCACTGAAGCTTTCTTT.

This chain uses TRBV5-1 with TRBJ2-5; maybe TRBD1 (6 bases). The CDR3 is made up of 14 amino acids. Germline CDR1 reads SGHRS; CDR2 reads YFSETQ. V was cut by 1 base and J by 5 bases, with 12 bases left in between. CDR3 sequence: CASSLLYREETQYF. CDR3 DNA sequence: TGCGCCAGCAGCTTGCTCTACAGGGAGGAGACCCAGTACTTC. The complete variable domain, with remaining parts taken from reference TRBV5-1 and TRBJ2-5, reads KAGVTQTPRYLIKTRGQQVTLSCSPISGHRSVSWYQQTPGQGLQFLFEYFSETQRNKGNFPGRFSGRQFSNSRSEMNVSTLELGDSALYLCASSLLYREETQYFGPGTRLLVL.

This chain connects TRBV4-3 to TRBJ1-2; D perhaps matches TRBD1 (6 bases). The V gene lost 3 bases and the J gene lost 3 bases, with 14 bases spanning the gap. This CDR3 spans 15 amino acids. Germline-derived CDR1 and CDR2 are LGHNA and YSLEER. CDR3 sequence (DNA): TGCGCCAGCAGCCAGGAAAAGGGGGTCGACTATGGCTACACCTTC. Translated, it gives CASSQEKGVDYGYTF.

The V call is TRBV18, the J call TRBJ2-7; D is ambiguous. The V gene lost 0 bases and the J gene lost 0 bases, with 3 bases spanning the gap. This CDR3 has 13 amino acids. CDR1 is KGHSH, CDR2 LQKENI, per germline. CDR3 bases: TGTGCCAGCTCACCACCTAGCTCCTACGAGCAGTACTTC. Translating gives CASSPPSSYEQYF.

The chain employs TRBV11-3 and TRBJ2-7; 8 bases fit TRBD1. After removal of 2 bases from V and 4 bases from J, the junction contained 13 bases not matched to a gene. The germline gives CDR1 SGHNT, CDR2 YENEEA. The CDR3 is made up of 17 amino acids. CDR3 in amino acids: CASSLRATGTGDYEQYF. The DNA of the CDR3 is TGTGCCAGCAGCTTAAGAGCTACCGGGACAGGAGATTACGAGCAGTACTTC. The full variable domain, rest sourced from reference TRBV11-3 and TRBJ2-7, is EAGVVQSPRYKIIEKKQPVAFWCNPISGHNTLYWYLQNLGQGPELLIRYENEEAVDDSQLPKDRFSAERLKGVDSTLKIQPAELGDSAVYLCASSLRATGTGDYEQYFGPGTRLTVT.